The present entry profiles one T cell receptor beta chain with its context. Antigen specificity is unknown. The data belong to a study of spatial heterogeneity in lung cancer. As to time point: sample taken at primary tumor resection. Whole-study findings and limits: More often at tumor resection than at routine follow-up, ubiquitous expanded tumor TCRs were detected in the blood.

V was pared by 6 bases and J by 3 bases, with 11 bases between. This CDR3 region has 13 residues. Germline V CDR1 and CDR2: MNHEY, SVGAGI. From the 5' RACE reads, TCRdb called clonotypes with MiXCR, one entry per CDR3 protein. The table shows 40,000 to 45,000 distinct CDR3 sequences, with approximately 13% occurring only once. This sequence was found in a male donor with early-stage non-small cell lung cancer. The starting material was PBMCs, obtained at surgery. The chain employs TRBV6-5 and TRBJ1-1; D is ambiguous. The DNA of the CDR3 is TGTGCCAGCAGCCCCGAGGTATACACTGAAGCTTTCTTT. Residues: CASSPEVYTEAFF.